This T cell receptor beta chain emerged from a study of blood T cell repertoires in COVID-19. The overall study: Samples came from the United States, Italy and Spain, spanning acute and convalescent COVID-19. PBMCs, B-cell-depleted T cells, or T cells were the source of the cDNA or gDNA that made up the material.

CDR3 length equals 15 residues. Germline V gene lookup returns CDR1 SEHNR and CDR2 FQNEAQ (reference sequence). V gave up 5 bases and J gave up 10 bases; unmatched junction bases: 13. In the original processing: Amplification from reference gene primers served as the basis for estimated nucleated cell counts. Some clones are missing from TCRdb's copy, which holds only in-frame ones; the method was immunoSEQ multiplex PCR. V and J calls and clone size are given by that table; D and trimming were obtained from the DNA. The sample has over 200,000 clones, around nine tenths seen once. The J gene is TRBJ1-4, the V gene TRBV7-9; TRBD1 aligns across 7 bases. The TCR comes from a woman aged 40 to 50 who had recovered from COVID-19. The material sequenced was peripheral blood. CDR3: CASSQGGQSGRKLFF. In DNA, the CDR3 is TGTGCCAGCAGCCAGGGGGGACAGAGTGGTCGAAAACTGTTTTTT.